The rows below give T cell receptor beta chains drawn from one sample of a study of cytomegalovirus exposure and HLA in healthy donors. The method was immunoSEQ multiplex PCR; TCRdb's version includes in-frame clones alone and lacks a portion of them. Its table records 100,000 to 150,000 clones. What was sequenced was PBMCs. The receptors stem from a man aged 18 to 29 in good health and CMV-seronegative. Each CDR3 is given with its conserved first and last residue. A D gene is named only where the DNA matches it firmly.

V gene,D gene,J gene,CDR3 DNA,CDR3 protein
TRBV7-6,.,TRBJ1-1,TGTGCCAGCAGCCCTCTAGGGGCTGAAGCTTTCTTT,CASSPLGAEAFF
TRBV5-6,TRBD2,TRBJ2-7,TGTGCCAGCAGCCGGGGAGGGAGTAGGTCCTACGAGCAGTACTTC,CASSRGGSRSYEQYF
TRBV29-1,.,TRBJ2-5,TGCAGCGTTGAATTTGGCAGCGGGGAGACCCAGTACTTC,CSVEFGSGETQYF
TRBV9,TRBD1,TRBJ2-2,TGTGCCAGCAGCGTTCCCGGGACAGGGGTCTCGAACACCGGGGAGCTGTTTTTT,CASSVPGTGVSNTGELFF
TRBV5-4,.,TRBJ1-4,TGTGCCAGCAGCATTGTTTCCGGGAGGGAAGCTGAAAAACTGTTTTTT,CASSIVSGREAEKLFF
TRBV6-5,TRBD1,TRBJ2-7,TGTGCCAGCAGTTACGGGACAGGGGGTTTTTACGAGCAGTACTTC,CASSYGTGGFYEQYF
TRBV18,TRBD1,TRBJ1-3,TGCGCCAGCTCACACCAGGCCAGGGGGCTGCAGGTCTCTGGAAACACCATATATTTT,CASSHQARGLQVSGNTIYF
TRBV4-1,.,TRBJ1-3,TGCGCCAGCAGCCAAGGGGTGGGTGGGCACGGTGCGGGAAACACCATATATTTT,CASSQGVGGHGAGNTIYF
TRBV29-1,.,TRBJ2-1,TGCAGCGTGGGGGCGTTTAGCTCCTACAATGAGCAGTTCTTC,CSVGAFSSYNEQFF
TRBV30,.,TRBJ2-5,TGTGCCTGGAGTCCCGACATGAGTGAGCCTCAAGAGACCCAGTACTTC,CAWSPDMSEPQETQYF
TRBV7-8,.,TRBJ2-1,TGTGCCAGCACTGCGGACTCCTACAATGAGCAGTTCTTC,CASTADSYNEQFF
TRBV4-1,TRBD1,TRBJ2-1,TGCGCCAGCAGCCAATTCGAAACCGGGACAGGGGGACTTGAGCAGTTCTTC,CASSQFETGTGGLEQFF
TRBV7-2,TRBD2,TRBJ2-7,TGTGCCAGTCGAGATGGAGCGGGGGGATTCCCTGGCGAGCAGTACTTC,CASRDGAGGFPGEQYF
TRBV11-2,.,TRBJ2-2,TGTGCCAGCATAGCCCCGGGGACCGGGGAGCTGTTTTTT,CASIAPGTGELFF
TRBV18,TRBD1,TRBJ2-5,TGTGCCAGCTCACCAATAAGAGGGGGCGGAGAGACCCAGTACTTC,CASSPIRGGGETQYF
TRBV30,.,TRBJ2-1,TGTGCCTGGAGCCTACTAGTTCCCAATGAGCAGTTCTTC,CAWSLLVPNEQFF
TRBV30,.,TRBJ1-2,TGTGCCTGGAGCGGAGGGACGGGGGAAGGCTACACCTTC,CAWSGGTGEGYTF
TRBV10-1,.,TRBJ2-7,TGCGCCAGCAGTGCAGGGATCCGCTACGAGCAGTACTTC,CASSAGIRYEQYF
TRBV11-2,.,TRBJ1-2,TGTGCCAGCAGCCCTGGAGGGGGGGTAGGAAGGAACTATGGCTACACCTTC,CASSPGGGVGRNYGYTF
TRBV6-1,.,TRBJ2-5,TGTGCCAGCAGTGTAGGGGGTAAGGGGGAGACCCAGTACTTC,CASSVGGKGETQYF
TRBV5-6,.,TRBJ1-2,TGTGCCAGCAGCCCACGATTGGCTGAGGCGGACTATGGCTACACCTTC,CASSPRLAEADYGYTF
TRBV11-3,.,TRBJ1-3,TGTGCCAGCAGCCAGGGGTCTGGAAACACCATATATTTT,CASSQGSGNTIYF
TRBV18,.,TRBJ1-3,TGTGCCAGCTCACCCGGAGCCTCTGGAAACACCATATATTTT,CASSPGASGNTIYF
TRBV27,.,TRBJ2-7,TGTGCCAGCAGTCCCGCCTACGAGCAGTACTTC,CASSPAYEQYF
TRBV27,.,TRBJ2-7,TGTGCCGGCAGTTTAAATCGGGGGGCTTACGAGCAGTACTTC,CAGSLNRGAYEQYF
TRBV5-1,.,TRBJ1-1,TGCGCCAGCAGCTCACAAGGGGGAGCGAACACTGAAGCTTTCTTT,CASSSQGGANTEAFF
TRBV28,TRBD2,TRBJ2-1,TGTGCCAGCAGTTACCCTCAGCGGGAGGAGTTCTTC,CASSYPQREEFF
TRBV5-1,TRBD2,TRBJ2-7,TGCGCTTCGCGGGAGGGCTTCGACGAGCAGTACTTC,CASREGFDEQYF
TRBV11-2,.,TRBJ2-7,TGTGCCAGCAGCCGACTACAGGGGCAGTACTTC,CASSRLQGQYF
TRBV9,.,TRBJ1-5,TGTGCCAGCAGCGGTTCGGGACAAAATCAGCCCCAGCATTTT,CASSGSGQNQPQHF
TRBV7-9,TRBD2,TRBJ2-1,TGTGCCAGCAGCAGCGGGGTCTACAATGAGCAGTTCTTC,CASSSGVYNEQFF
TRBV18,.,TRBJ2-1,TGTGCCAGCTCACCTATTAGCGGTTCGATCTACAATGAGCAGTTCTTC,CASSPISGSIYNEQFF